Listed here is a single T cell receptor beta chain. The antigen remains unidentified. Primers included in the PCR were 60 Vbeta and 13 Jbeta primers. Per the original data handling: About 10 million shared chains were among about 80 million unique TCR beta chains counted in a later analysis. Data came from immunoSEQ multiplex PCR; TCRdb stores just in-frame clones and leaves some out. That table supplies the V and J calls and clone size; D and trimming were determined from the DNA. The sample shows some 80,000 clones, 65% to 80% of them seen only once. This entry is derived from a study of cytomegalovirus exposure and HLA in healthy donors. Study results and limitations: The only immune exposure information that was available was CMV serostatus. A later analysis appeared to link common viral pathogens to several of the most significant clusters.

Although they were nominally healthy when sampled, donors likely had unrecorded immune exposures. The sequence was obtained from a human donor in good health. Material for sequencing was PBMCs.

The CDR3 coding sequence is TGTGCCAGCAGCTTAGCCAGCTCCTATAATTCACCCCTCCACTTT. This encodes CASSLASSYNSPLHF. The V call is TRBV7-2, the J call TRBJ1-6; D is unresolved. This CDR3 spans 15 amino acids. Germline lookup yields CDR1 SGHTA and CDR2 FQGNSA. Trimming removed 0 bases at V and 0 bases at J, with 3 bases between.